These 11 T cell receptor beta chains were sequenced from one sample in a study of CD8 T cells in ankylosing spondylitis. TCRdb itself ran the 5' RACE reads through MiXCR, one entry per CDR3 protein. The sample consists of about 260,000 distinct CDR3 sequences, around 25% of them appearing once. Sequenced sample: blood, either unsorted or a sorted T cell fraction (not recorded which). These receptors all come from a male donor with ankylosing spondylitis or in good health (not recorded which).

This clonotype was seen ten or more times. CDR3 bases: TGTGCCATCAGTGAGTTAAGTAGTTCTCCCCTCCACTTT. Residues: CAISELSSSPLHF. V is TRBV10-3 and J is TRBJ1-6; D is unclear. Germline CDR1 ENHRY, CDR2 SYGVKD. There are 13 residues in the CDR3. With 1 base removed from V and 13 bases from J, the gap between germline ends came to 11 bases.

This clonotype was seen just once. The chain has TRBV5-6 and TRBJ2-7; the match to TRBD2 covers 9 bases. Germline loops: CDR1 SGHDT, CDR2 YYEEEE. This CDR3 has 15 amino acids. Losses at the gene ends were 0 bases for V and 4 bases for J; bases not matched to a gene: 5. In DNA form, the CDR3 reads TGTGCCAGCAGCTTGGGCGGGGGGGCCCCGTACGAGCAGTACTTC. This gives the protein CASSLGGGAPYEQYF.

The chain recombines TRBV12-5 with TRBJ1-5; the match to TRBD1 covers 8 bases. CDR3 length equals 15 residues. Trimming took 7 bases from V and 2 from J; bases not matched to a gene: 7. CDR1 and CDR2 from the germline V gene are LGHNT and FRNRAP. In DNA form, the CDR3 reads TGTGCTAGTGATACCAAGGGACAGGGCAATCAGCCCCAGCATTTT. It encodes CASDTKGQGNQPQHF.

This clonotype was seen ten or more times. The rearrangement joins TRBV24-1 to TRBJ1-2; 7 bases map to TRBD1. J was trimmed by 7 bases and V by 4 bases; bases with no gene match: 8. The CDR3 contains 14 residues. Germline V CDR1 and CDR2: KGHDR, SFDVKD. The CDR3 protein is CATSDQTGIGGYTF. The CDR3 DNA reads as TGTGCCACCAGTGACCAGACAGGGATTGGTGGCTACACCTTC.

The sample holds many counts of this clonotype. The chain uses TRBV10-3 and TRBJ2-2; 7 nucleotides agree with TRBD1. V lost 7 bases, J lost 3 bases, and 5 bases stayed unmatched. CDR3 size: 14 residues. CDR1 is ENHRY, CDR2 SYGVKD, per germline. DNA for the CDR3: TGTGCCATCAAAGACAGGGCGGACACCGGGGAGCTGTTTTTT. Translating gives CAIKDRADTGELFF.

This clonotype has more than one count but fewer than ten. The chain uses TRBV10-3 and TRBJ2-1; the D gene is possibly TRBD1 (6 bases). The CDR3 runs to 13 residues. V lost 6 bases and J 4 bases, leaving 10 bases between the germline ends. Germline V gene lookup returns CDR1 ENHRY and CDR2 SYGVKD. The CDR3 here is CAIRDRPYNEQFF. CDR3 bases: TGTGCCATCAGGGACAGACCTTACAATGAGCAGTTCTTC.

Regarding this clonotype: A much larger clone is a single base away; this may be a read error. This is likely a read error, given that the CDR3 carries no conserved phenylalanine or tryptophan at its end. The genes are TRBV6-5 and TRBJ2-5; D is possibly TRBD1 or TRBD2 (6 bases each). The germline V gene encodes CDR1 MNHEY and CDR2 SVGAGI. Trimming cost V 0 bases and J 2 bases, with 13 bases left between them. This CDR3 is 16 amino acids long. CDR3: CASSYSSGARQETQYS. The CDR3 region has the DNA TGTGCCAGCAGTTACTCCTCGGGGGCCCGACAAGAGACCCAGTACTCC.

Many counts were recorded for this clonotype. V and J are TRBV29-1 and TRBJ2-1; maybe TRBD1 (6 bases). Trimming pared 6 bases from V and 1 base from J, leaving 13 bases between. The germline gives CDR1 SQVTM, CDR2 ANQGSEA. This CDR3 contains 14 residues. The CDR3: CSVLRGSSYNEQFF. The CDR3 nucleotides are TGCAGCGTACTAAGGGGGTCATCCTACAATGAGCAGTTCTTC.

This clonotype was seen more than once but under ten times. The rearrangement joins TRBV6-1 to TRBJ1-3; the D is unclear. V lost 7 bases and J 3 bases, leaving 10 bases between the germline ends. The CDR3 runs to 13 residues. CDR1 is MNHNS and CDR2 is SASEGT in the germline V gene. CDR3 nucleotides: TGTGCCAGCACGCCTGGGGTTGGAAACACCATATATTTT. It is translated as CASTPGVGNTIYF.

The chain links TRBV3-1 to TRBJ2-5; 8 nucleotides match TRBD2. After removal of 0 bases from V and 5 bases from J, the junction contained 8 bases not matched to a gene. This CDR3 is built from 16 residues. The germline V gene has CDR1 LGHDT and CDR2 YNNKEL (reference sequence). The CDR3 DNA follows: TGTGCCAGCAGCCAAGAAGAGCGGGGGACGTGGGAGACCCAGTACTTC. This translates into CASSQEERGTWETQYF.

This clonotype was detected only a few times. The CDR3 DNA is TGTGCCAGCAGTCGGGACAGGGTCTTACCCCAGCATTTT. This translates into CASSRDRVLPQHF. V and J are TRBV12-3 or TRBV12-4 and TRBJ1-5; 9 nucleotides agree with TRBD1. Trimming cost V 5 bases and J 10 bases; bases outside gene matches: 6. The length of the CDR3 is 13 residues.